Following are 17 T cell receptor beta chains from one sample sequenced in a study of blood T cells in healthy people across ages. PCR was performed a second time for about 7 to 12 cycles using a sample-barcoded 5' primer and a J-beta primer mix. TCRdb passed the 5' RACE reads through MiXCR, listing each CDR3 protein once. The sample consists of fewer than 1,000,000 distinct CDR3 sequences, 40% to 50% of them appearing once. The material sequenced was blood. These receptors were obtained from a man aged 60 to 75 in good health.

The chain joins TRBV20-1 to TRBJ2-3; D tentatively reads TRBD1 or TRBD2 (6 bases each). V dropped 6 bases and J dropped 0 bases, with 16 bases sitting between them. The CDR3 has 15 residues. The germline gives CDR1 DFQATT, CDR2 SNEGSKA (reference sequence). The CDR3 loop is CSAQGGTSSTDTQYF. In DNA, the CDR3 is TGCAGTGCCCAAGGGGGGACTTCTAGCACAGATACGCAGTATTTT.

The V and J genes are TRBV3-1 and TRBJ1-3; D is undetermined. Trimming shortened V by 2 bases and J by 2 bases, and 13 bases separated the two germline ends. The CDR3 loop spans 16 amino acids. In germline, CDR1 is LGHDT, CDR2 YNNKEL (reference sequence). CDR3 sequence: CASSQNRRSPGNTIYF. As DNA, the CDR3 is TGTGCCAGCAGCCAAAATCGGAGGTCCCCTGGAAACACCATATATTTT.

This clonotype turned up a few times. V is TRBV12-3 or TRBV12-4 and J is TRBJ2-5; D perhaps matches TRBD1 (6 bases). The end of the DNA aligns better with TRBJ2-7, so the J call may be wrong. The CDR3 extends over 12 amino acids. DNA for the CDR3: TGTGCCAGCAGCCAAAGGGGGATCGAGCAGTACTTC. Amino acid sequence: CASSQRGIEQYF.

The chain recombines TRBV5-1 with TRBJ2-5; 12 bases line up with TRBD2. Looked up from germline, CDR1 is SGHRS and CDR2 is YFSETQ. This CDR3 comprises 14 residues. The ends lost 3 bases at V and 11 bases at J; junction bases unmatched: 8. CDR3 sequence reads: CASSSTSGGDEQYF. CDR3 DNA sequence: TGCGCCAGCAGCTCGACTAGCGGGGGTGATGAGCAGTACTTC.

This clonotype was seen repeatedly, ten times or more. The chain has TRBV29-1 and TRBJ2-1, with 11 bases matching TRBD1. The junction had 4 bases not matched to a gene; V was cut back by 6 bases and J by 6 bases. CDR3 size: 13 residues. CDR1 and CDR2 (germline): SQVTM, ANQGSEA. DNA of the CDR3: TGCAGCGTGCGGACAGGGGGCTTCAATGAGCAGTTCTTC. Translating gives CSVRTGGFNEQFF.

The genes are TRBV4-1 and TRBJ2-7, with D maybe TRBD2 (5 bases). The ends were cut back, 0 bases at V and 2 bases at J, with 14 bases in the middle. Germline-derived CDR1 and CDR2 are MGHRA and YSYEKL. The CDR3 contains 16 residues. This chain's CDR3 is CASSQDHAGPAYEQYF. The CDR3 DNA is TGCGCCAGCAGCCAAGATCATGCGGGTCCTGCCTACGAGCAGTACTTC.

The chain joins TRBV6-2 or TRBV6-3 to TRBJ2-7, with D tentatively TRBD1 (6 bases). The length of the CDR3 is 12 residues. Deletions cut 6 bases from V and 6 bases from J, with 12 bases between. Germline loops: CDR1 MNHEY, CDR2 SVGEGT. CDR3 residues: CASRSTGTEQYF. Written as DNA, the CDR3 is TGTGCCAGCAGATCAACAGGGACCGAGCAGTACTTC.

This clonotype was found a few times. The chain couples TRBV20-1 to TRBJ1-6, with TRBD1 matching over 7 bases. Germline CDR1 DFQATT, CDR2 SNEGSKA (reference sequence). J gave up 7 bases and V 4 bases, and 10 bases lay outside the gene matches. The CDR3 covers 15 residues. CDR3 sequence (DNA): TGCAGTGCTACCGGAACCACAGGGGACAATTCACCCCTCCACTTT. It yields the protein CSATGTTGDNSPLHF.

This clonotype was seen only a few times. The gene calls are TRBV29-1 and TRBJ1-2, with D perhaps matching TRBD1 (5 bases). V shed 1 base and J shed 2 bases, with 8 bases lying between them. Germline V gives CDR1 SQVTM, CDR2 ANQGSEA. CDR3 length equals 13 residues. For the CDR3, the DNA is TGCAGCGTTGAAGGGGGGGGGAACTATGGCTACACCTTC. It codes for CSVEGGGNYGYTF.

The rearrangement uses TRBV25-1 and TRBJ2-1; 13 bases match TRBD2. The CDR3 has 14 residues. CDR1 MGHDK and CDR2 SYGVNS come from the germline V gene. Trimming cost V 11 bases and J 6 bases; bases outside gene matches: 7. The CDR3 nucleotides read TGTGCCTGCGGACTAGCGGGGGTCCGCAATGAGCAGTTCTTC. Its translation: CACGLAGVRNEQFF.

The rearrangement uses TRBV5-1 and TRBJ2-7; 11 positions agree with TRBD1. The length of the CDR3 is 16 residues. Germline values: CDR1 SGHRS, CDR2 YFSETQ. The V and J ends lost 0 bases and 7 bases, in that order; junction bases with no gene match: 9. CDR3 region: CASSLALGTGGGEQYF. DNA for the CDR3: TGCGCCAGCAGCTTGGCCCTCGGGACAGGGGGTGGTGAGCAGTACTTC.

The V call is TRBV4-3, the J call TRBJ2-7, with a possible D match to TRBD1 (5 bases). The V end was cut by 0 bases, the J end by 0 bases, with 15 bases between. Germline V gene lookup returns CDR1 LGHNA and CDR2 YSLEER. This CDR3 is built from 17 residues. As DNA, the CDR3 is TGCGCCAGCAGCCAAGATTTATCACAGGAGAGCTCCTACGAGCAGTACTTC. Translation gives CASSQDLSQESSYEQYF.

The chain has TRBV18 and TRBJ1-5, with 11 nucleotides matching TRBD1. Germline V gene sequence: CDR1 KGHSH, CDR2 LQKENI. The CDR3 has 15 amino acids. Losses at the gene ends were 2 bases for V and 5 bases for J; bases not matched to a gene: 2. The CDR3 sequence: CASSPGGQGDQPQHF. The CDR3 DNA is TGTGCCAGCTCACCAGGGGGACAGGGGGATCAGCCCCAGCATTTT. The variable domain in full, completed from reference TRBV18 and TRBJ1-5, reads NAGVMQNPRHLVRRRGQEARLRCSPMKGHSHVYWYRQLPEEGLKFMVYLQKENIIDESGMPKERFSAEFPKEGPSILRIQQVVRGDSAAYFCASSPGGQGDQPQHFGDGTRLSIL.

As DNA, the CDR3 is TGTGCCATCGCGATTTCTAACTATGGCTACACCTTC. This gives the protein CAIAISNYGYTF. This rearrangement joins TRBV7-8 to TRBJ1-2; no reliable D call. CDR1 and CDR2 from the germline V gene are SGHVS and FQNEAQ. This CDR3 region has 12 residues. Trimming shortened V by 10 bases and J by 0 bases, and 9 bases separated the two germline ends.

In its sample, this clonotype was seen a few times. The chain employs TRBV21-1 and TRBJ2-7. TRBV21-1 is termed a pseudogene. The CDR3 contains 11 residues. In DNA, the CDR3 is TGTGCCATACCATTCAGGCACGCGCAGTACTTC. It yields the protein CAIPFRHAQYF.

Regarding this clonotype: Possible read error: a much larger clone is one base away. This chain uses TRBV11-3 with TRBJ1-1, with no clear D. CDR3 length equals 15 residues. The germline CDR1 and CDR2 sequences are SGHNT and YENEEA. The V end was cut by 4 bases, the J end by 2 bases, with 14 bases between. The CDR3 loop reads CASSYDGGSNTEAFF. CDR3 coding DNA: TGTGCCAGCAGCTATGACGGAGGATCAAACACTGAAGCTTTCTTT.

The chain combines TRBV24-1 with TRBJ2-2; 14 nucleotides agree with TRBD2. The CDR3 has 17 residues. The junction had 3 bases not matched to a gene; V was cut back by 4 bases and J by 3 bases. Germline CDR1 reads KGHDR; CDR2 reads SFDVKD. CDR3 amino acids: CATSDPGLAGDTGELFF. DNA of the CDR3: TGTGCCACCAGTGACCCGGGACTAGCGGGGGACACCGGGGAGCTGTTTTTT.